Shown below are 16 T cell receptor beta chains from a single sample sequenced in a study of OX40 agonist ivuxolimab in advanced cancers. Clones were read by immunoSEQ multiplex PCR, and TCRdb kept only the in-frame ones, dropping some. The sample yields 84,000 or so clones, around 84% seen once. The sequencing here drew on CD4+ or CD8+ T cells sorted from blood, taken in a trial of the OX40 agonist ivuxolimab. These TCRs come from an adult with an advanced solid tumor such as melanoma, head and neck, liver or kidney cancer.

This chain connects TRBV6-6 to TRBJ1-3; D unclear. The V end was cut by 2 bases, the J end by 4 bases, with 9 bases between. Germline V gene lookup returns CDR1 MNHNY and CDR2 SVGAGI (reference sequence). The CDR3 extends over 14 amino acids. CDR3 bases: TGTGCCAGCAGTTACGAGGGCCGGGGAAACACCATATATTTT. Translated: CASSYEGRGNTIYF.

V gene TRBV15 combines with J gene TRBJ2-7; D uncertain. The V gene lost 0 bases and the J gene lost 4 bases, with 4 bases spanning the gap. Per the germline V gene, CDR1 is LNHNV and CDR2 is YYDKDF (reference sequence). The CDR3 sequence is 12 residues long. Here the CDR3 DNA reads TGTGCCACCAGCAGAGACCAATACGAGCAGTACTTC. Translating it yields CATSRDQYEQYF.

The chain combines TRBV28 with TRBJ2-3, with D perhaps TRBD2 (7 bases). Germline loops: CDR1 MDHEN, CDR2 SYDVKM. CDR3 length: 15 residues. V lost 3 bases, J lost 6 bases, and 16 bases lay in between. The DNA for the CDR3 is TGTGCCAGCAGTTTTGGTGGGGGGGCGCGGGATACGCAGTATTTT. Its translation is CASSFGGGARDTQYF.

This clone occurred a few times. The chain combines TRBV28 with TRBJ2-1; 7 bases are a match to TRBD1. The V and J ends lost 5 bases and 4 bases, in that order; junction bases with no gene match: 5. This CDR3 spans 14 amino acids. CDR1 is MDHEN and CDR2 is SYDVKM in the germline V gene. The CDR3 here is CASSPRQGYNEQFF. In DNA, the CDR3 is TGTGCCAGCAGTCCCCGACAGGGTTACAATGAGCAGTTCTTC.

This clone was detected once. V gene TRBV5-6 combines with J gene TRBJ2-4, with D perhaps TRBD1 (6 bases). The CDR3 length is 14 residues. Per the germline V gene, CDR1 is SGHDT and CDR2 is YYEEEE. V was clipped by 1 base and J by 2 bases, with 7 bases between them. This CDR3 reads CASSLQGTKNIQYF. The CDR3 DNA follows: TGTGCCAGCAGCTTGCAGGGGACCAAAAACATTCAGTACTTC.

The chain carries TRBV28 and TRBJ1-1, with D tentatively TRBD1 (6 bases). The CDR3 runs to 17 residues. V lost 0 bases and J lost 0, with 14 bases in between. Germline V gives CDR1 MDHEN, CDR2 SYDVKM. DNA for the CDR3: TGTGCCAGCAGTTTATGGGCCCAGGGGAATTTGAACACTGAAGCTTTCTTT. It codes for CASSLWAQGNLNTEAFF.

The chain couples TRBV7-2 to TRBJ1-2; perhaps TRBD1 as D (5 bases). The CDR3 has 15 residues. Trimming cost V 1 base and J 0 bases, with 9 bases left between them. CDR1 SGHTA and CDR2 FQGNSA come from the germline V gene. CDR3 bases: TGTGCCAGCAGCTTAGTTCCAGGGCCTAACTATGGCTACACCTTC. It yields the protein CASSLVPGPNYGYTF.

This chain uses TRBV6-6 with TRBJ1-5; no clear D. Germline CDR1 reads MNHNY; CDR2 reads SVGAGI (reference sequence). Trimming removed 1 base at V and 6 bases at J, with 7 bases between. The CDR3 covers 13 residues. This CDR3 reads CASSYFRLQPQHF. The CDR3 DNA reads TGTGCCAGCAGTTACTTCAGGCTTCAGCCCCAGCATTTT.

Written as DNA, the CDR3 is TGTGCCATCAACGCGGGTAACTATGGCTACACCTTC. Residues: CAINAGNYGYTF. The chain combines TRBV10-3 with TRBJ1-2, with D hard to call. This CDR3 has 12 residues. The germline CDR1 and CDR2 sequences are ENHRY and SYGVKD. The V and J ends lost 7 bases and 1 base respectively, with 7 bases between them.

The genes are TRBV18 and TRBJ1-4, with 7 bases that match TRBD1. CDR3 length equals 15 residues. Looked up from germline, CDR1 is KGHSH and CDR2 is LQKENI. V lost 0 bases, J lost 4 bases, and 2 bases stayed unmatched. The DNA of the CDR3 is TGTGCCAGCTCACCACCGGGACAGTATAATGAAAAACTGTTTTTT. Translating it yields CASSPPGQYNEKLFF.

The chain couples TRBV28 to TRBJ1-1; no definite D call. The CDR3 is 15 residues long. CDR1 and CDR2 from the germline V gene are MDHEN and SYDVKM. V was cut by 4 bases and J by 0 bases, with 12 bases left in between. CDR3 sequence (DNA): TGTGCCAGCAGTTCGTACCGTTCCATGAACACTGAAGCTTTCTTT. Translated, it gives CASSSYRSMNTEAFF.

This clone was observed a few times. V is TRBV5-1 and J is TRBJ1-4, with 7 positions matching TRBD1. The CDR3 loop spans 15 amino acids. Germline CDR1 is SGHRS and CDR2 is YFSETQ. V was pared by 0 bases and J by 8 bases, with 7 bases of the junction left unmatched. The CDR3 sequence: CASSLEGGAKEKLFF. CDR3 DNA sequence: TGCGCCAGCAGCTTGGAAGGGGGCGCAAAGGAAAAACTGTTTTTT.

The chain employs TRBV5-4 and TRBJ1-2; the D is unclear. V was pared by 0 bases and J by 2 bases, with 5 bases between. From germline, CDR1 is SGHNT and CDR2 YYREEE (reference sequence). This CDR3 comprises 13 residues. The chain's CDR3 is CASSLDGNYGYTF. CDR3 coding DNA: TGTGCCAGCAGCTTGGACGGAAACTATGGCTACACCTTC.

The chain's CDR3 is CASSELEIPYEQYF. For the CDR3, the DNA is TGTGCCAGCAGTGAATTGGAGATCCCCTACGAGCAGTACTTC. This chain connects TRBV2 to TRBJ2-7; no clear D. CDR3 size: 14 residues. Trimming stripped 2 bases from V and 2 bases from J, with 10 bases between. Germline values: CDR1 SNHLY, CDR2 FYNNEI.

The chain couples TRBV10-3 to TRBJ2-7; tentatively, D is TRBD1 or TRBD2 (5 bases each). This CDR3 comprises 13 residues. Germline V gene lookup returns CDR1 ENHRY and CDR2 SYGVKD. The V end was cut by 10 bases, the J end by 3 bases, with 16 bases between. The CDR3: CATKRDPNYEQYV. The CDR3 DNA sequence: TGTGCCACCAAGAGGGACCCGAACTACGAGCAGTACGTC.

This chain joins TRBV5-1 and TRBJ2-2, with 7 bases matching TRBD1. V shed 3 bases and J 0 bases; nucleotides not matched to a gene: 5. CDR3 length: 16 residues. The germline CDR1 and CDR2 sequences are SGHRS and YFSETQ. The DNA for the CDR3 is TGCGCCAGCAGCTCTCGACAGGGAACGAACACCGGGGAGCTGTTTTTT. Residues: CASSSRQGTNTGELFF.